This TCR beta chain was captured by sequencing in a study of graft-versus-host responses after intestinal transplantation. Study as a whole: Anti-thymocyte globulin induction, then tacrolimus and steroids for about 3 years, went to all recipients. General study findings and limits: Clonal ratios of graft-versus-host to host-versus-graft in allografts were high for patients exhibiting graft-donor T cell macrochimerism. Early declines in HvG clones that occurred post-transplant were associated with peak circulating GvH clone levels.

Germline loops: CDR1 MNHNY, CDR2 SVGAGI (reference sequence). V lost 5 bases and J lost 5, with 18 bases in between. The CDR3 contains 16 residues. Clones were read by immunoSEQ multiplex PCR, and TCRdb kept only the in-frame ones, dropping some. The sample lists more than 95,000 clones; roughly 87% were seen once. Concerning this clone itself: What it recognizes is unknown.

The chain links TRBV6-6 to TRBJ1-4; tentative D call: TRBD1 (5 bases). The receptor comes from a human donor who received an intestinal transplant. The sample consisted of unstimulated CD4+ T cells sorted from spleen or lymph node cells, taken before intestinal transplant. The DNA for the CDR3 is TGTGCCAGCAGTCCCACCGGGGCAGGGCTGAATGAAAAACTGTTTTTT. Protein: CASSPTGAGLNEKLFF.